The rows below give T cell receptor beta chains drawn from one sample of a study of T cells after yellow fever vaccination. TCRdb redid the calling of the 5' RACE reads with MiXCR, one entry per CDR3 protein. The table has about 320,000 distinct CDR3 sequences, around an eighth seen once; the top ten hold about 3%. Material: CD4+ T cells sorted from PBMCs, obtained 15 days after the yellow fever booster vaccination. The receptors here all came from a man aged 18 to 29 who received the YFV17D yellow fever vaccine. Both conserved end residues are part of each CDR3. D genes are given only for firm matches. Not all rows give a size; the values are once, few, many and, for expanded clones, a class.

NA	few	15	TRBJ2-2	TRBV28	CASSFPGQPSGELFF	TGTGCCAGCAGTTTCCCCGGACAGCCTTCCGGGGAGCTGTTTTTT
NA	NA	15	TRBJ1-6	TRBV6-5	CASSLDSFLNSPLHF	TGTGCCAGCAGTTTAGACAGCTTTCTTAATTCACCCCTCCACTTT
NA	NA	12	TRBJ2-3	TRBV20-1	CSARAGGDTQYF	TGCAGTGCTAGGGCCGGCGGAGATACGCAGTATTTT
TRBD2	NA	15	TRBJ2-1	TRBV18	CASSPTSGAYNEQFF	TGTGCCAGCTCACCCACTAGCGGGGCCTACAATGAGCAGTTCTTC
NA	NA	14	TRBJ1-2	TRBV29-1	CSVDAGSEDYGYTF	TGCAGCGTTGATGCAGGGTCGGAGGACTATGGCTACACCTTC
TRBD1	NA	15	TRBJ2-5	TRBV9	CASSSRQGRQETQYF	TGTGCCAGCAGCTCGCGACAGGGGCGGCAAGAGACCCAGTACTTC
TRBD2	NA	17	TRBJ2-5	TRBV24-1	CATSDPIPSGARETQYF	TGTGCCACCAGTGACCCCATTCCCAGCGGGGCCCGGGAGACCCAGTACTTC
NA	NA	12	TRBJ1-4	TRBV29-1	CSVQIGLVELFF	TGCAGCGTACAAATCGGTTTAGTGGAACTGTTTTTT
NA	NA	16	TRBJ2-2	TRBV10-3	CAISPFLKGRTGELFF	TGTGCCATCAGTCCCTTCTTGAAGGGCCGGACCGGGGAGCTGTTTTTT
NA	NA	16	TRBJ2-3	TRBV6-6	CASRPTTAPSTDTQYF	TGTGCCAGCAGGCCCACTACGGCCCCTAGCACAGATACGCAGTATTTT
TRBD2	few	17	TRBJ2-3	TRBV7-3	CASSPGTSGGWTDTQYF	TGTGCCAGCAGCCCAGGGACTAGCGGGGGGTGGACAGATACGCAGTATTTT
TRBD2	NA	14	TRBJ2-1	TRBV5-1	CASSLVRAGSEQFF	TGCGCCAGCAGCTTGGTTCGAGCGGGGAGTGAGCAGTTCTTC
TRBD2	NA	14	TRBJ2-1	TRBV4-1	CASSQAGGAFEQFF	TGCGCCAGCAGCCAAGCCGGGGGGGCATTTGAGCAGTTCTTC
NA	many	13	TRBJ2-1	TRBV5-1	CASSGRAYNEQFF	TGCGCCAGCAGCGGGCGGGCGTACAATGAGCAGTTCTTC
TRBD2	few	16	TRBJ2-3	TRBV7-3	CASSFGPAGSTDTQYF	TGTGCCAGCAGCTTTGGCCCAGCGGGGAGTACAGATACGCAGTATTTT
NA	NA	13	TRBJ1-5	TRBV19	CASKGEGDQPQHF	TGTGCCTCTAAAGGGGAGGGGGATCAGCCCCAGCATTTT
NA	few	11	TRBJ2-3	TRBV12-3/TRBV12-4	CASSLEKAQYF	NA
NA	few	16	TRBJ2-3	TRBV5-1	CASSLRRLSYTDTQYF	TGCGCCAGCAGCTTGCGGCGGTTAAGTTACACAGATACGCAGTATTTT